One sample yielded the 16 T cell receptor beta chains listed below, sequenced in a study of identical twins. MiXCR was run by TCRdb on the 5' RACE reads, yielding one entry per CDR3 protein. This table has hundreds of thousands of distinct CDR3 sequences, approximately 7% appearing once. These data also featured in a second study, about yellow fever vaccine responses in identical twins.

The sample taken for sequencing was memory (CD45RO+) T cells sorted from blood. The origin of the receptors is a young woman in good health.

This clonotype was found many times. The chain's CDR3 is CASTTNFGWKETQYF. In nucleotides, the CDR3 is TGCGCCAGCACTACAAATTTTGGATGGAAAGAGACCCAGTACTTC. The chain combines TRBV5-1 with TRBJ2-5; D gene unclear. Per the germline V gene, CDR1 is SGHRS and CDR2 is YFSETQ. V dropped 6 bases and J dropped 3 bases, with 18 bases sitting between them. The CDR3 is made up of 15 amino acids.

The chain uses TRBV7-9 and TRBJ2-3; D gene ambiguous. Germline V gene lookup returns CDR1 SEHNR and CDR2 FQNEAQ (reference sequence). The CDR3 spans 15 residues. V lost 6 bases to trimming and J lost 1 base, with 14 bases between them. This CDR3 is CASSFPVGGTDTQYF. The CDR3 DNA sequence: TGTGCCAGCAGTTTTCCGGTTGGGGGCACAGATACGCAGTATTTT.

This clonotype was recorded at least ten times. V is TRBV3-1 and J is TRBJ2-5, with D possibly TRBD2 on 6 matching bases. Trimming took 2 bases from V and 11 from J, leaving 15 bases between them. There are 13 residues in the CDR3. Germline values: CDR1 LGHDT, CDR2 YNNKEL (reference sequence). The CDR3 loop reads CASSQRGLQSQYF. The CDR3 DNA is TGTGCCAGCAGCCAACGGGGACTGCAATCTCAGTACTTC.

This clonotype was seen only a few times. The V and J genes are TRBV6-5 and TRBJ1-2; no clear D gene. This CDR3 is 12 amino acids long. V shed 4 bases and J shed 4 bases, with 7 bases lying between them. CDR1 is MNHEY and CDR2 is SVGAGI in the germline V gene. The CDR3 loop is CASSSEIYGYTF. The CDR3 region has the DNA TGTGCCAGCAGTTCCGAGATCTATGGCTACACCTTC.

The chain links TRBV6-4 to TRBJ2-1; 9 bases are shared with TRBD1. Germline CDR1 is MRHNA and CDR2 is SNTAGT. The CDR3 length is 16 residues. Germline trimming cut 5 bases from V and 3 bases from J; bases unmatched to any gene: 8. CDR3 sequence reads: CASSKRTGVVYNEQFF. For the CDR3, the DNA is TGTGCCAGCAGTAAACGGACAGGGGTTGTCTACAATGAGCAGTTCTTC.

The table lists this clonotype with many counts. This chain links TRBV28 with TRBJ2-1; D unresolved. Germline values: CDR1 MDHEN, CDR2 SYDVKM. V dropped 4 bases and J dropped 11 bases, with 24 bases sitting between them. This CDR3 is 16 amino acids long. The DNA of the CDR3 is TGTGCCAGCAGTTCCCCCGGTGGTCCCATGGAAAGACAGCAGTTCTTC. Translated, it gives CASSSPGGPMERQQFF.

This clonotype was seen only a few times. The chain's CDR3 is CASRLTDYGYTF. The DNA of the CDR3 is TGCGCCAGCAGGCTTACTGACTATGGCTACACCTTC. V is TRBV5-1 and J is TRBJ1-2, with D unclear. The CDR3 has 12 residues. Germline-derived CDR1 and CDR2 are SGHRS and YFSETQ. Between the trimmed V and J ends, which lost 5 bases and 3 bases, there was a span of 8 bases.

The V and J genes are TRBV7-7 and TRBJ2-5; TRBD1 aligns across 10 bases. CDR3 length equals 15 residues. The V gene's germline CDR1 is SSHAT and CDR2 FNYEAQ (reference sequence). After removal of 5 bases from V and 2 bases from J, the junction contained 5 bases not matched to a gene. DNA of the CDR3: TGTGCCAGCAGCAGGACAGGGGGTTTTCAAGAGACCCAGTACTTC. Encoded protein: CASSRTGGFQETQYF.

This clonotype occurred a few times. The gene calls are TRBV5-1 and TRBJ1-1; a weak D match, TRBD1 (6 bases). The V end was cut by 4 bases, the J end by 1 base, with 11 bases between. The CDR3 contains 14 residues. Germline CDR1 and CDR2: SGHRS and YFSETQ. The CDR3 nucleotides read TGCGCCAGCAGCCCGGGACACGGGAACACTGAAGCTTTCTTT. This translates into CASSPGHGNTEAFF.

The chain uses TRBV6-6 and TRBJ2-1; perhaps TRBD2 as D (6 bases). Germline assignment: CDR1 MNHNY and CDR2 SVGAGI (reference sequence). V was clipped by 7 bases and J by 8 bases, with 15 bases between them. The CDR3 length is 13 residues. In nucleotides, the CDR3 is TGTGCCAGCACCCCGCCCTCGGGGGATGAGCAGTTCTTC. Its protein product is CASTPPSGDEQFF.

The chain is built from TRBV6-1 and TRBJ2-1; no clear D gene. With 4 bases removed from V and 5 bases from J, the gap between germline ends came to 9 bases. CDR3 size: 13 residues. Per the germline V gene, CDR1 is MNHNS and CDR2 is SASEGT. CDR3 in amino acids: CASSVIGDNEQFF. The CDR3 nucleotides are TGTGCCAGCAGTGTAATTGGGGACAATGAGCAGTTCTTC.

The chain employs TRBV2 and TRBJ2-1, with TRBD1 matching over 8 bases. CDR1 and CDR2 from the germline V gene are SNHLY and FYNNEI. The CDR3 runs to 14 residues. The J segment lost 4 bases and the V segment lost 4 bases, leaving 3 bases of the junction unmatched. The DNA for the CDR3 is TGTGCCAGCAGTGGGACAGGGACATACAATGAGCAGTTCTTC. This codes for CASSGTGTYNEQFF.

The CDR3 here is CSAGSTRTGVTDTQYF. CDR3 sequence (DNA): TGCAGTGCTGGGTCCACTAGGACAGGGGTCACAGATACGCAGTATTTT. This chain joins TRBV20-1 and TRBJ2-3; 9 nucleotides agree with TRBD1. Unmatched junction bases numbered 11, after V lost 5 bases and J lost 2 bases. Germline CDR1 and CDR2: DFQATT and SNEGSKA (reference sequence). This CDR3 is 16 amino acids long.

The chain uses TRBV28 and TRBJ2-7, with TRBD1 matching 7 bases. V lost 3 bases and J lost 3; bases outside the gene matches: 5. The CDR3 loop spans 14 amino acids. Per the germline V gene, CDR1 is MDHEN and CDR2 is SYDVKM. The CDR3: CASSFPWDSYEQYF. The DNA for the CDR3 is TGTGCCAGCAGTTTCCCCTGGGACAGCTACGAGCAGTACTTC.

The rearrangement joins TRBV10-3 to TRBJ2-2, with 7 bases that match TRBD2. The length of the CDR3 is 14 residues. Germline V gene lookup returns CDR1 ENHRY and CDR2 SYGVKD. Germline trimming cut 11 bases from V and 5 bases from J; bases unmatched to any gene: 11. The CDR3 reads CASGGTTQTGELFF. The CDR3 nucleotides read TGTGCCTCCGGGGGGACTACTCAAACCGGGGAGCTGTTTTTT.

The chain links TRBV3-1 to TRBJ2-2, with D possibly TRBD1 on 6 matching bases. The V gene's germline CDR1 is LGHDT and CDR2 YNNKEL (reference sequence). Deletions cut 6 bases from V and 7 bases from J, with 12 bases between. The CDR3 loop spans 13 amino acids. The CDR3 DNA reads TGTGCCAGCAGAACTGAGGGGGACGGGGAGCTGTTTTTT. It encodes CASRTEGDGELFF.